This T cell receptor (beta chain) was obtained from a study of blood T cells in healthy people across ages. Whole-study results and caveats: For the donors, CMV status was unknown and possibly confounded expanded clonotype changes.

The germline V gene encodes CDR1 KGHSH and CDR2 LQKENI. The CDR3 is 14 amino acids. V dropped 6 bases and J dropped 7 bases, with 16 bases sitting between them. This clonotype showed up just a few times. Antigen: not known. A second 7 to 11 cycle PCR used barcoded and J-beta primers. Each of the samples gave a minimum of 3 million paired-end reads that contained CDR3. Each CDR3 protein is one row after TCRdb ran MiXCR on the 5' RACE reads. The sample gives more than 650,000 distinct CDR3 sequences, about 20% of which show up once; around a fifth is in the top ten. The source material was blood. The chain links TRBV18 to TRBJ2-1, with TRBD2 as a possible D gene (6 bases). The source is a man aged 70 or older in good health. DNA for the CDR3: TGTGCCAGCTCGCCCACTGGCGGGGAGAATGAGCAGTTCTTC. This gives the protein CASSPTGGENEQFF.